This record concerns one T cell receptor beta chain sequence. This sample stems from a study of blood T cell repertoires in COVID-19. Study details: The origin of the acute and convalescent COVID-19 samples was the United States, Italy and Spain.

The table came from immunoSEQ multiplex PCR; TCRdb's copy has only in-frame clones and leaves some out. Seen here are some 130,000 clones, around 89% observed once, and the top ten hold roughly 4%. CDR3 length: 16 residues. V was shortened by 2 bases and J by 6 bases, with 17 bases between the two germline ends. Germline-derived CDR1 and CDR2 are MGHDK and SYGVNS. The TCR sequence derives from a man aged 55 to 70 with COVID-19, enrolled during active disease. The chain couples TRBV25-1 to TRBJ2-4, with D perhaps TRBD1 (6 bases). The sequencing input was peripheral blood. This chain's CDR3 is CASSEHRANSLNIQYF. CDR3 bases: TGTGCCAGCAGTGAACACAGGGCAAACTCACTAAACATTCAGTACTTC.